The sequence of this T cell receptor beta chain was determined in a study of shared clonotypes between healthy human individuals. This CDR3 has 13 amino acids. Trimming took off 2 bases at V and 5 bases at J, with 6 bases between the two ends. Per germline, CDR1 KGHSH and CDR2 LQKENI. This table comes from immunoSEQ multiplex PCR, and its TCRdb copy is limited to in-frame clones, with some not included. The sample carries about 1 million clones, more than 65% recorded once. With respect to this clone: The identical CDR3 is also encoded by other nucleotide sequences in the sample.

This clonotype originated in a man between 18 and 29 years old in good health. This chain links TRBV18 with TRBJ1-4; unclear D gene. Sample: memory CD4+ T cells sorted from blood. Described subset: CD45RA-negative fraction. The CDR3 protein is CASSPDLNEKLFF. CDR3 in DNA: TGTGCCAGCTCACCAGACCTGAATGAAAAACTGTTTTTT. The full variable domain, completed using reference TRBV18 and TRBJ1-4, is NAGVMQNPRHLVRRRGQEARLRCSPMKGHSHVYWYRQLPEEGLKFMVYLQKENIIDESGMPKERFSAEFPKEGPSILRIQQVVRGDSAAYFCASSPDLNEKLFFGSGTQLSVL.